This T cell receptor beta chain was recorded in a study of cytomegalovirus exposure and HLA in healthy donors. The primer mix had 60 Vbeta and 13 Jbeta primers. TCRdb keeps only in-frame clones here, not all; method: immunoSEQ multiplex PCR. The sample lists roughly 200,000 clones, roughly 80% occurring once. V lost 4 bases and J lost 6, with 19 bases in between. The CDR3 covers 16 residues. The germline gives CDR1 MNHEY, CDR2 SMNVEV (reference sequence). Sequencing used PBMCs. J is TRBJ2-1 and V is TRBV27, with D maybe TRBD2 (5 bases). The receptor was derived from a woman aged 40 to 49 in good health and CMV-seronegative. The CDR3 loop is CASSSPGLADLNEQFF. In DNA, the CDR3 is TGTGCCAGCAGTTCCCCCGGGCTAGCTGACCTCAATGAGCAGTTCTTC.